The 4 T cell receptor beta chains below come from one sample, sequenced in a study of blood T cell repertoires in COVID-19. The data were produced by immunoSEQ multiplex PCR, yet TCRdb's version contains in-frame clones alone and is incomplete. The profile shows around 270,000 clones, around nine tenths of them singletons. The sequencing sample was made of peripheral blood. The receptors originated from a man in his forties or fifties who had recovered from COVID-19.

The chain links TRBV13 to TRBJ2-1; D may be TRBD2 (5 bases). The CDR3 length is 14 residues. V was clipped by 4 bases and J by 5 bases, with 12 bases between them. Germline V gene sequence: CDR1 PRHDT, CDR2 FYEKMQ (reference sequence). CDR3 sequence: CASSSRPGNNEQFF. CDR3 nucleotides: TGTGCCAGCAGCTCCCGGCCGGGAAACAATGAGCAGTTCTTC. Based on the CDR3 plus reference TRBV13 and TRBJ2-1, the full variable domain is AAGVIQSPRHLIKEKRETATLKCYPIPRHDTVYWYQQGPGQDPQFLISFYEKMQSDKGSIPDRFSAQQFSDYHSELNMSSLELGDSALYFCASSSRPGNNEQFFGPGTRLTVL.

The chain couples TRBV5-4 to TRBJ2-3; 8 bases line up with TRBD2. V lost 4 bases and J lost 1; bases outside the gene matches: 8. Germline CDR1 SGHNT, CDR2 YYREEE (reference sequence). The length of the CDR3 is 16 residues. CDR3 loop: CASSPPGLEGTDTQYF. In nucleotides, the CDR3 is TGTGCCAGCAGCCCGCCGGGACTAGAGGGCACAGATACGCAGTATTTT. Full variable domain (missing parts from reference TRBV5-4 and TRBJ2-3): ETGVTQSPTHLIKTRGQQVTLRCSSQSGHNTVSWYQQALGQGPQFIFQYYREEENGRGNFPPRFSGLQFPNYSSELNVNALELDDSALYLCASSPPGLEGTDTQYFGPGTRLTVL.

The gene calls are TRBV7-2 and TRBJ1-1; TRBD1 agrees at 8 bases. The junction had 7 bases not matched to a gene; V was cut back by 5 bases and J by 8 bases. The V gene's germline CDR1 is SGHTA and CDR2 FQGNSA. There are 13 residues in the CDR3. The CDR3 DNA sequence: TGTGCCAGCAGCGCCCCAGGGGGCGGGGAAGCTTTCTTT. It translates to CASSAPGGGEAFF.

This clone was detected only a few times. CDR3 DNA sequence: TGTGCCAGCAGCCAACGGACAGGGAGCTCCTACGAGCAGTACTTC. Its protein is CASSQRTGSSYEQYF. The chain uses TRBV7-9 and TRBJ2-7; 8 bases are shared with TRBD1. After removal of 5 bases from V and 0 bases from J, the junction contained 6 bases not matched to a gene. This CDR3 has 15 amino acids. The germline V gene has CDR1 SEHNR and CDR2 FQNEAQ (reference sequence).